A single sample gave rise to the 14 T cell receptor beta chains below, sequenced in a study of early T cells in non-severe SARS-CoV-2 infection. Each CDR3 protein is one row after TCRdb ran MiXCR on the 5' RACE reads. The sample has roughly 75,000 distinct CDR3 sequences; 9% to 10% are singletons. The sequenced material came from whole blood. Receptors originate from an adult who was a healthcare worker with PCR-confirmed SARS-CoV-2 infection or an uninfected control (not recorded which).

There are many counts of this clonotype. The V gene is TRBV7-2, the J gene TRBJ2-1, with TRBD1 matching over 9 bases. Trimming at V came to 1 base and at J to 9 bases, leaving 7 bases not matched to a gene. CDR1 and CDR2 from the germline V gene are SGHTA and FQGNSA. This CDR3 contains 15 residues. CDR3 amino acids: CASSLDRGQGREQFF. As DNA, the CDR3 is TGTGCCAGCAGCTTAGATCGGGGACAGGGTCGTGAGCAGTTCTTC.

The rearrangement joins TRBV9 to TRBJ2-7; D is possibly TRBD2 (5 bases). Between the trimmed V and J ends, which lost 3 bases and 2 bases, there was a span of 12 bases. Germline V gene sequence: CDR1 SGDLS, CDR2 YYNGEE. The CDR3 spans 14 residues. CDR3 bases: TGTGCCAGCAGCGCGAGCGGTCCCCCCTACGAGCAGTACTTC. Its protein product is CASSASGPPYEQYF.

This clonotype came up a few times. The chain links TRBV6-4 to TRBJ2-2; D remains ambiguous. Per germline, CDR1 MRHNA and CDR2 SNTAGT. The CDR3 is 16 amino acids. V was shortened by 3 bases and J by 7 bases, with 18 bases between the two germline ends. Written as DNA, the CDR3 is TGTGCCAGCAGTGAAGGTCCCAGCCTTTCGAGCGGGGAGCTGTTTTTT. This encodes CASSEGPSLSSGELFF.

This clonotype has at least ten counts. The chain joins TRBV18 to TRBJ1-2, with D hard to call. The CDR3 is 12 amino acids. Trimming shortened V by 4 bases and J by 6 bases, and 9 bases separated the two germline ends. CDR1 and CDR2 (germline): KGHSH, LQKENI. The CDR3, as DNA: TGTGCCAGCTCACAGGAGCGGGATGGCTACACCTTC. It codes for CASSQERDGYTF. Together with reference TRBV18 and TRBJ1-2, the CDR3 gives the full variable domain: NAGVMQNPRHLVRRRGQEARLRCSPMKGHSHVYWYRQLPEEGLKFMVYLQKENIIDESGMPKERFSAEFPKEGPSILRIQQVVRGDSAAYFCASSQERDGYTFGSGTRLTVV.

This clonotype was recorded many times. The CDR3 sequence is CASSEVGGSSYNSPLHF. The CDR3 DNA is TGTGCCAGCAGTGAGGTTGGCGGCAGCTCCTATAATTCACCCCTCCACTTT. J is TRBJ1-6 and V is TRBV6-1; the D is unclear. Germline CDR1 is MNHNS and CDR2 is SASEGT. This CDR3 is 17 amino acids long. V was pared by 3 bases and J by 0 bases, with 12 bases between.

The J gene is TRBJ1-3, the V gene TRBV28, with D uncertain. The CDR3 is 12 residues long. Trimming shortened V by 6 bases and J by 4 bases, and 7 bases separated the two germline ends. Germline V CDR1 and CDR2: MDHEN, SYDVKM. CDR3 sequence reads: CASRKRGNTIYF. For the CDR3, the DNA is TGTGCCAGCAGGAAAAGGGGAAACACCATATATTTT.

This clonotype came up many times. The J gene is TRBJ2-2, the V gene TRBV20-1; 10 nucleotides match TRBD2. The V segment lost 6 bases and the J segment 5 bases; nucleotides outside the gene matches: 9. This CDR3 has 15 amino acids. From germline, CDR1 is DFQATT and CDR2 SNEGSKA (reference sequence). The DNA for the CDR3 is TGCAGTGCCCCCATTCCTAGCGGGAGAACCGGGGAGCTGTTTTTT. Translated: CSAPIPSGRTGELFF.

This clonotype was detected ten times or more. This chain joins TRBV5-1 and TRBJ1-3, with D hard to call. The CDR3 is 16 amino acids. V gave up 0 bases and J gave up 0 bases, with 10 bases separating them. Per the germline V gene, CDR1 is SGHRS and CDR2 is YFSETQ. The CDR3 region has the DNA TGCGCCAGCAGCTTGGCCGGCTCGAGCTCTGGAAACACCATATATTTT. This sequence encodes CASSLAGSSSGNTIYF.

This clonotype was observed a few times. This chain joins TRBV20-1 and TRBJ2-7, with a weak D call TRBD2 (5 bases). Trimming cost V 1 base and J 1 base, with 14 bases left between them. From germline, CDR1 is DFQATT and CDR2 SNEGSKA (reference sequence). This CDR3 is built from 15 residues. CDR3 sequence: CSARGEGRVSYEQYF. The CDR3 DNA reads TGCAGTGCTAGAGGTGAAGGGCGGGTATCCTACGAGCAGTACTTC.

This clonotype occurred many times. The chain carries TRBV18 and TRBJ2-1; D might be TRBD2 (5 bases). The CDR3 extends over 14 amino acids. Germline V lookup: CDR1 KGHSH, CDR2 LQKENI. The V end lost 1 base, the J end lost 4 bases, and 8 bases lay between the germline ends. The CDR3 nucleotides read TGTGCCAGCTCACCACTTCCGGGGTACAATGAGCAGTTCTTC. This sequence encodes CASSPLPGYNEQFF.

The chain employs TRBV15 and TRBJ2-3; D remains unclear. The CDR3 is 14 residues long. Per germline, CDR1 LNHNV and CDR2 YYDKDF (reference sequence). V lost 1 base and J 1 base, leaving 6 bases between the germline ends. CDR3 region: CATSRAQGTDTQYF. In nucleotides, the CDR3 is TGTGCCACCAGCAGAGCCCAGGGCACAGATACGCAGTATTTT.

This clonotype was observed at least ten times. The junction and the germline gene differ at one end; a read error may be behind it. This rearrangement joins TRBV30 to TRBJ2-3; TRBD1 or TRBD2 may be the D gene (5 bases each). Germline lookup yields CDR1 GTSNPN and CDR2 SVGIG (reference sequence). The CDR3 totals 12 residues. Here the CDR3 DNA reads TGTGCCTGGTCCGCTGGGGACGCCAGTTTAGGTTTT. Its translation: CAWSAGDASLGF.

This clonotype was seen a handful of times. The chain recombines TRBV4-1 with TRBJ2-7; D might be TRBD2 (5 bases). This CDR3 has 13 amino acids. The germline gives CDR1 MGHRA, CDR2 YSYEKL. The V end was cut by 4 bases, the J end by 0 bases, with 7 bases between. The CDR3 bases are TGCGCCAGCAGCCGTACTAGCTCCTACGAGCAGTACTTC. Amino acids: CASSRTSSYEQYF.

This clonotype came up many times. The chain joins TRBV12-3 or TRBV12-4 to TRBJ2-2, with 7 nucleotides matching TRBD1. The CDR3 runs to 14 residues. With V trimmed by 5 bases and J by 1 base, 1 base remained unmatched. CDR3 protein: CASSRQGNTGELFF. CDR3 DNA sequence: TGTGCCAGCAGTCGACAGGGGAACACCGGGGAGCTGTTTTTT.